These 7 T cell receptor beta chains share one sample of origin, sequenced in a study of T-cell memory formation after mild COVID-19. TCRdb analysed the 5' RACE reads with MiXCR anew, one entry per CDR3 protein. The data contain some 150,000 distinct CDR3 sequences, 6% to 7% of them singletons. The source material was PBMCs or a T cell subset sorted from them (not recorded which). All receptors derive from an adult woman who had mild COVID-19 (a few samples of this study predate the infection). Cell type and time point are not known.

V gene TRBV7-8 combines with J gene TRBJ2-1; the D gene is possibly TRBD1 (7 bases). CDR1 is SGHVS and CDR2 is FQNEAQ in the germline V gene. The length of the CDR3 is 14 residues. V lost 8 bases and J 1 base, leaving 12 bases between the germline ends. The CDR3 loop is CASGGGGSYNEQFF. The CDR3 DNA follows: TGTGCCAGCGGAGGGGGCGGGTCCTACAATGAGCAGTTCTTC.

This clonotype was recorded a few times. The chain uses TRBV27 and TRBJ2-1; 11 nucleotides align to TRBD2. Germline V lookup: CDR1 MNHEY, CDR2 SMNVEV (reference sequence). J gave up 9 bases and V 4 bases, and 5 bases lay outside the gene matches. CDR3 length: 14 residues. CDR3 bases: TGTGCCAGCAGTTCCCTAGCGGGAGGCCGTGAGCAGTTCTTC. Protein sequence: CASSSLAGGREQFF.

In this sample, this clonotype turned up a few times. The chain combines TRBV10-3 with TRBJ2-1; the D is unclear. Germline V gene sequence: CDR1 ENHRY, CDR2 SYGVKD. This CDR3 comprises 15 residues. V was shortened by 2 bases and J by 6 bases, with 14 bases between the two germline ends. The CDR3 here is CAISEALNLGNEQFF. The CDR3 region has the DNA TGTGCCATCAGTGAGGCCCTGAATTTAGGCAATGAGCAGTTCTTC.

This clonotype has more than one count but fewer than ten. This chain links TRBV5-1 with TRBJ2-3; 10 bases align to TRBD2. From germline, CDR1 is SGHRS and CDR2 YFSETQ. V lost 2 bases and J lost 0; bases outside the gene matches: 0. This CDR3 has 15 residues. The CDR3 coding sequence is TGCGCCAGCAGCTTACTAGCGGGAAGCACAGATACGCAGTATTTT. Residues: CASSLLAGSTDTQYF.

This clonotype has just a few counts. The chain's CDR3 is CSVEQIRELSGHQPQHF. The CDR3 DNA is TGCAGCGTTGAGCAGATCCGGGAATTGAGCGGCCATCAGCCCCAGCATTTT. The chain employs TRBV29-1 and TRBJ1-5; D remains ambiguous. CDR1 and CDR2 (germline): SQVTM, ANQGSEA. V was shortened by 3 bases and J by 5 bases, with 23 bases between the two germline ends. This CDR3 is 17 amino acids long.

The table lists this clonotype with many counts. The chain carries TRBV5-6 and TRBJ1-5; D is unresolved. The CDR3 has 17 amino acids. CDR1 is SGHDT, CDR2 YYEEEE, per germline. Trimming stripped 0 bases from V and 0 bases from J, with 13 bases between. The CDR3 reads CASSLGPRGHSNQPQHF. CDR3 nucleotide sequence: TGTGCCAGCAGCTTGGGGCCGCGAGGGCATAGCAATCAGCCCCAGCATTTT.

This clonotype was detected a few times. V gene TRBV3-1 combines with J gene TRBJ2-7, with D maybe TRBD1 (6 bases). The CDR3 is made up of 17 amino acids. The germline CDR1 and CDR2 sequences are LGHDT and YNNKEL (reference sequence). Trimming pared 4 bases from V and 0 bases from J, leaving 19 bases between. For the CDR3, the DNA is TGTGCCAGCAGCCGTGCTCTCTCAGGGGCGAGCTCCTACGAGCAGTACTTC. As protein: CASSRALSGASSYEQYF.